This T cell receptor beta chain was captured in a study of T cells in Graves' hyperthyroidism and ophthalmopathy. The CDR3 has 15 residues. V was clipped by 2 bases and J by 7 bases, with 15 bases between them. Germline CDR1 SEHNR, CDR2 FQNEAQ (reference sequence). Researchers took RNA transcripts and amplified the TCR beta CDR3 regions from them. First-round RT-PCR with HTBI primers amplified the TCR CDR3 region. MiXCR was run by TCRdb on the multiplex PCR reads, yielding one entry per CDR3 protein. Of hundreds of thousands of distinct CDR3 sequences listed, less than 25% are singletons. The V and J genes are TRBV7-9 and TRBJ2-4, with D hard to call. Material: blood. The TCR comes from a man aged 30 to 39 with Graves' ophthalmopathy. In nucleotides, the CDR3 is TGTGCCAGCAGCTTAACTCAGGACGGAGTTAACATTCAGTACTTC. Translated, it gives CASSLTQDGVNIQYF.